This T cell receptor (beta chain) came from a study of cytomegalovirus exposure and HLA in healthy donors. Study-wide context: HLA-typed donors were the source of about 85 million unique TCRs held in an early data release. Study-level findings and limits: In vitro data verified three CMV-associated chains as specific for CMV antigens. Most TCRs appeared rarely, but some public TCRs recurred in many donors.

Use of 60 Vbeta and 13 Jbeta primers characterized the PCR. Authors' processing steps: Per a later analysis, the number of unique TCR beta chains was approximately 80 million, of which some 10 million were shared. Assay: immunoSEQ multiplex PCR; the TCRdb copy retains only in-frame clones and omits some. For V, J and clone size, that table is used; D and trimming come from the DNA. The sample yields roughly 220,000 clones, more than 65% seen once. The CDR3 spans 14 residues. Germline V gene data show CDR1 as LNHNV and CDR2 as YYDKDF (reference sequence). V lost 7 bases to trimming and J lost 9 bases, with 19 bases between them. A note on this clone: Its specificity is not known.

The receptor was isolated from a man over 45 in good health and CMV-seronegative. What was sequenced was PBMCs. The genes are TRBV15 and TRBJ1-5; TRBD1 is a possible D gene (5 bases). Here the CDR3 DNA reads TGTGCCACCACCGAGGACATAACCTCCCGGCCCCAGCATTTT. Translation gives CATTEDITSRPQHF.